This is a list of T cell receptor beta chains from one sample in a study of breast tumors, draining lymph nodes, adjacent tissues. One entry per CDR3 protein, called by TCRdb with MiXCR from the multiplex PCR reads. Seen here are more than 50,000 distinct CDR3 sequences, 40% to 45% observed once, and the top ten hold 8.4%. Sequences were obtained from breast tumor tissue. The receptor set was obtained from a female donor with breast cancer. Some clones in this sample may be carry-over from other donors' samples. The CDR3 runs from the conserved cysteine through the conserved F or W. D genes are given only for firm matches. Only part of the rows carry a size: once, few, many, or a class if the clone is expanded.

clone_size: many
j_call: TRBJ2-7
v_call: TRBV4-2
d_call: TRBD2
cdr3_aa: CASSQAAVAGYYEQYF
cdr3_nt: TGTGCCAGCAGCCAGGCGGCGGTAGCGGGCTACTACGAGCAGTACTTC

clone_size: .
j_call: TRBJ2-2
v_call: TRBV2
d_call: .
cdr3_aa: CASDRKGEESGELFF
cdr3_nt: TGTGCCAGCGACAGGAAAGGGGAGGAGTCCGGGGAGCTGTTTTTT

clone_size: few
j_call: TRBJ1-1
v_call: TRBV11-3
d_call: .
cdr3_aa: CASSLDFWGQLNTEAFF
cdr3_nt: TGTGCCAGCAGCTTAGACTTCTGGGGACAACTGAACACTGAAGCTTTCTTT

clone_size: many
j_call: TRBJ1-6
v_call: TRBV12-3/TRBV12-4
d_call: .
cdr3_aa: CASSCTRRNSPLHF
cdr3_nt: TGTGCCAGCAGTTGCACAAGACGTAATTCACCCCTCCACTTT

clone_size: many
j_call: TRBJ2-7
v_call: TRBV29-1
d_call: .
cdr3_aa: CSVYLTVNYEQYF
cdr3_nt: TGCAGCGTATACTTGACAGTTAACTACGAGCAGTACTTC

clone_size: .
j_call: TRBJ2-3
v_call: TRBV7-2
d_call: .
cdr3_aa: CASSLAEVGWVDEQYF
cdr3_nt: TGTGCCAGCAGCTTAGCGGAAGTGGGGTGGGTCGATGAGCAGTATTTT

clone_size: once
j_call: TRBJ1-6
v_call: TRBV4-1
d_call: .
cdr3_aa: CASSLSQNSPLHF
cdr3_nt: TGCGCCAGCAGCCTGAGTCAGAATTCACCCCTCCACTTT

clone_size: .
j_call: TRBJ2-1
v_call: TRBV7-9
d_call: .
cdr3_aa: CASSLTIKDGYNEQFF
cdr3_nt: TGTGCCAGCAGCTTAACCATCAAGGATGGCTACAATGAGCAGTTCTTC

clone_size: .
j_call: TRBJ2-3
v_call: TRBV7-9
d_call: .
cdr3_aa: CASSLVSGAGDTQYF
cdr3_nt: TGTGCCAGCAGCTTAGTATCGGGAGCGGGAGATACGCAGTATTTT

clone_size: once
j_call: TRBJ2-5
v_call: TRBV6-2/TRBV6-3
d_call: .
cdr3_aa: CASSYATETQYF
cdr3_nt: TGTGCCAGCAGTTACGCGACGGAGACCCAGTACTTC

clone_size: many
j_call: TRBJ2-1
v_call: TRBV12-3/TRBV12-4
d_call: TRBD2
cdr3_aa: CASSHSGRGYNEQFF
cdr3_nt: TGTGCCAGCAGTCATAGCGGGCGGGGGTACAATGAGCAGTTCTTC

clone_size: .
j_call: TRBJ2-7
v_call: TRBV5-5
d_call: .
cdr3_aa: CASSLEAAGYEQYF
cdr3_nt: TGTGCCAGCAGCTTGGAGGCAGCCGGATACGAGCAGTACTTC

clone_size: many
j_call: TRBJ2-7
v_call: TRBV19
d_call: TRBD1
cdr3_aa: CASSPNTGQGADEQYF
cdr3_nt: TGTGCCAGTAGTCCGAATACCGGACAGGGTGCTGACGAGCAGTACTTC

clone_size: many
j_call: TRBJ2-3
v_call: TRBV7-8
d_call: .
cdr3_aa: CASSSIRSYARGPDTQYF
cdr3_nt: TGTGCCAGCAGCTCCATCCGGTCGTATGCGCGCGGTCCCGATACGCAGTATTTT

clone_size: .
j_call: TRBJ2-1
v_call: TRBV11-3
d_call: TRBD2
cdr3_aa: CASSSRLAGGPSYNEQFF
cdr3_nt: TGTGCCAGCAGCTCTAGACTAGCGGGGGGGCCCTCGTACAATGAGCAGTTCTTC

clone_size: many
j_call: TRBJ2-3
v_call: TRBV4-2
d_call: TRBD2
cdr3_aa: CASSQGGSGGAGQYF
cdr3_nt: TGTGCCAGCAGCCAAGGGGGTAGCGGGGGGGCTGGGCAGTATTTT

clone_size: many
j_call: TRBJ2-1
v_call: TRBV3-1
d_call: .
cdr3_aa: CASSPLPRGRYNEQFF
cdr3_nt: TGTGCCAGCAGCCCACTCCCCCGGGGGCGTTACAATGAGCAGTTCTTC

clone_size: few
j_call: TRBJ1-1
v_call: TRBV12-3/TRBV12-4
d_call: TRBD1
cdr3_aa: CASSLGTGGWNTEAFF
cdr3_nt: TGTGCCAGCAGCCTAGGGACAGGGGGCTGGAACACTGAAGCTTTCTTT

clone_size: many
j_call: TRBJ2-6
v_call: TRBV2
d_call: TRBD2
cdr3_aa: CASTLSRGGGANVLTF
cdr3_nt: TGTGCCAGCACACTTAGCCGGGGGGGTGGGGCCAACGTCCTGACTTTC

clone_size: few
j_call: TRBJ1-6
v_call: TRBV6-4
d_call: .
cdr3_aa: CASSASSATSPLHF
cdr3_nt: TGTGCCAGCAGTGCCTCCTCAGCAACCTCACCCCTCCACTTT

clone_size: .
j_call: TRBJ1-6
v_call: TRBV27
d_call: .
cdr3_aa: CASSHWGNSPLHF
cdr3_nt: TGTGCCAGCAGTCACTGGGGTAATTCACCCCTCCACTTT

clone_size: many
j_call: TRBJ2-7
v_call: TRBV6-5
d_call: .
cdr3_aa: CASSSGHRYEQYF
cdr3_nt: TGTGCCAGCAGTTCGGGACATAGGTACGAGCAGTACTTC

clone_size: few
j_call: TRBJ2-3
v_call: TRBV7-9
d_call: TRBD2
cdr3_aa: CASSPGPLAVGTDPQYF
cdr3_nt: TGTGCCAGCAGCCCCGGACCACTAGCGGTTGGCACAGATCCGCAGTATTTC

clone_size: once
j_call: TRBJ2-1
v_call: TRBV14
d_call: TRBD2
cdr3_aa: CASSQGLSSSGGSNEQFF
cdr3_nt: TGTGCCAGCAGCCAAGGCCTGAGCTCCTCGGGAGGGTCCAATGAGCAGTTCTTC

clone_size: many
j_call: TRBJ2-5
v_call: TRBV6-5
d_call: .
cdr3_aa: CASAGAQETQYF
cdr3_nt: TGTGCCAGTGCCGGGGCCCAAGAGACCCAGTACTTC

clone_size: many
j_call: TRBJ1-5
v_call: TRBV28
d_call: .
cdr3_aa: CASSSWGVGFQPQHF
cdr3_nt: TGTGCCAGCAGTTCCTGGGGCGTGGGGTTTCAGCCCCAGCATTTT

clone_size: many
j_call: TRBJ2-1
v_call: TRBV10-3
d_call: .
cdr3_aa: CATEGTLAHNEQFF
cdr3_nt: TGTGCCACCGAAGGGACCCTCGCCCACAATGAGCAGTTCTTC

clone_size: many
j_call: TRBJ1-4
v_call: TRBV20-1
d_call: TRBD1
cdr3_aa: CSAATGGEKLFF
cdr3_nt: TGCAGTGCGGCAACAGGGGGTGAAAAACTGTTTTTT

clone_size: .
j_call: TRBJ1-5
v_call: TRBV7-8
d_call: .
cdr3_aa: CASSLAGDVYEQYFGPGTRQPQHF
cdr3_nt: .

clone_size: once
j_call: TRBJ2-3
v_call: TRBV19
d_call: .
cdr3_aa: CASSPDSLGGARDTQYF
cdr3_nt: TGTGCCAGTAGCCCGGACAGCCTGGGAGGGGCCAGGGATACGCAGTATTTT

clone_size: .
j_call: TRBJ2-5
v_call: TRBV10-1
d_call: TRBD2
cdr3_aa: CAITPGLAGGLDGETQYF
cdr3_nt: TGTGCCATCACCCCGGGACTAGCGGGGGGGCTGGACGGGGAGACCCAGTACTTC

clone_size: few
j_call: TRBJ2-3
v_call: TRBV3-1
d_call: .
cdr3_aa: CASSLWDSRASTDTQYF
cdr3_nt: TGTGCCAGCAGCCTATGGGACTCCCGTGCTAGCACAGATACGCAGTATTTT

clone_size: .
j_call: TRBJ1-4
v_call: TRBV7-9
d_call: .
cdr3_aa: CASRQMSEKLFF
cdr3_nt: TGTGCCAGCAGGCAAATGAGTGAAAAACTGTTTTTT

clone_size: .
j_call: TRBJ2-7
v_call: TRBV7-6
d_call: .
cdr3_aa: CASGRRGVTYEQYF
cdr3_nt: TGTGCCAGCGGCCGAAGGGGCGTAACCTACGAGCAGTACTTC

clone_size: many
j_call: TRBJ2-1
v_call: TRBV6-6
d_call: TRBD2
cdr3_aa: CASSYSIAGSYNEQFF
cdr3_nt: TGTGCCAGCAGTTACTCAATAGCGGGGTCCTACAATGAGCAGTTCTTC

clone_size: many
j_call: TRBJ2-1
v_call: TRBV30
d_call: TRBD2
cdr3_aa: CAWSVGLAGGNEQFF
cdr3_nt: TGTGCCTGGAGCGTGGGACTAGCGGGAGGGAATGAGCAGTTCTTC

clone_size: many
j_call: TRBJ1-2
v_call: TRBV6-5
d_call: .
cdr3_aa: CASSGAANYGYTF
cdr3_nt: TGTGCCAGCAGTGGGGCAGCTAACTATGGCTACACCTTC

clone_size: .
j_call: TRBJ2-7
v_call: TRBV11-2
d_call: .
cdr3_aa: CASSERGPSYEQYF
cdr3_nt: TGTGCCAGCAGCGAAAGGGGCCCCTCCTACGAGCAGTACTTC

clone_size: .
j_call: TRBJ1-6
v_call: TRBV6-4
d_call: .
cdr3_aa: CASRDGGRNSPLHF
cdr3_nt: TGTGCCAGCAGGGACGGGGGGCGTAATTCACCCCTCCACTTT

clone_size: many
j_call: TRBJ2-3
v_call: TRBV5-4
d_call: TRBD1
cdr3_aa: CASRSGTGGVDTQYF
cdr3_nt: TGTGCCAGCAGGTCCGGGACAGGGGGCGTGGATACGCAGTATTTT

clone_size: .
j_call: TRBJ1-5
v_call: TRBV7-2
d_call: .
cdr3_aa: CASSPWGRVVFQPQHF
cdr3_nt: TGTGCCAGCAGCCCCTGGGGGAGGGTGGTGTTTCAGCCCCAGCATTTT

clone_size: .
j_call: TRBJ2-3
v_call: TRBV6-5
d_call: .
cdr3_aa: CASSHSRSAPTDTQYF
cdr3_nt: TGTGCCAGCAGTCACTCGAGAAGTGCCCCCACAGATACGCAGTATTTT

clone_size: many
j_call: TRBJ2-1
v_call: TRBV6-6
d_call: .
cdr3_aa: CASSHSRVGEQFF
cdr3_nt: TGTGCCAGCAGTCACTCGAGGGTGGGTGAGCAGTTCTTC

clone_size: many
j_call: TRBJ2-7
v_call: TRBV12-5
d_call: TRBD2
cdr3_aa: CASCRTSGLCEQYF
cdr3_nt: TGTGCTAGTTGCAGGACTAGCGGGCTCTGCGAGCAGTACTTC

clone_size: many
j_call: TRBJ2-1
v_call: TRBV7-7
d_call: .
cdr3_aa: CALGGGGEQFF
cdr3_nt: TGTGCTTTGGGGGGGGGCGGTGAGCAGTTCTTC

clone_size: .
j_call: TRBJ1-2
v_call: TRBV29-1
d_call: .
cdr3_aa: CSVGGGYGYTF
cdr3_nt: TGCAGCGTGGGGGGGGGCTATGGCTACACCTTC

clone_size: .
j_call: TRBJ1-2
v_call: TRBV20-1
d_call: .
cdr3_aa: CSARDRGSDKIGYGYTF
cdr3_nt: TGCAGTGCTAGAGATCGCGGGTCAGACAAGATTGGGTATGGCTACACCTTC

clone_size: many
j_call: TRBJ2-1
v_call: TRBV5-4
d_call: TRBD2
cdr3_aa: CASSPLTNRRLAGGPNEQFF
cdr3_nt: TGTGCCAGCAGCCCTCTTACCAATCGAAGACTAGCGGGGGGGCCTAATGAGCAGTTCTTC

clone_size: .
j_call: TRBJ1-1
v_call: TRBV5-6
d_call: .
cdr3_aa: CASKADVNTEAFF
cdr3_nt: TGTGCCAGCAAAGCAGACGTGAACACTGAAGCTTTCTTT

clone_size: many
j_call: TRBJ1-1
v_call: TRBV5-6
d_call: .
cdr3_aa: CASSLEVNTEAFF
cdr3_nt: TGTGCCAGCAGCTTGGAAGTGAACACTGAAGCTTTCTTT

clone_size: .
j_call: TRBJ2-3
v_call: TRBV25-1
d_call: .
cdr3_aa: CASSFYICSASGRALDTQYF
cdr3_nt: .

clone_size: many
j_call: TRBJ2-3
v_call: TRBV7-8
d_call: .
cdr3_aa: CASSVRGGSRSRSTDTQYF
cdr3_nt: TGTGCCAGCAGCGTAAGAGGGGGTTCGCGGTCTCGGTCCACAGATACGCAGTATTTT

clone_size: .
j_call: TRBJ2-3
v_call: TRBV7-9
d_call: TRBD2
cdr3_aa: CASSFPLLAGGASTQYF
cdr3_nt: TGTGCCAGCAGTTTCCCCCTACTAGCGGGGGGAGCAAGCACGCAGTATTTT

clone_size: .
j_call: TRBJ2-5
v_call: TRBV13
d_call: TRBD1
cdr3_aa: CASSSSRDRVGTQYF
cdr3_nt: TGTGCCAGCAGCTCCAGCCGGGACAGGGTTGGGACCCAGTACTTC

clone_size: .
j_call: TRBJ2-5
v_call: TRBV19
d_call: .
cdr3_aa: CASSRVGAPLQETQYF
cdr3_nt: TGTGCCAGTAGTAGGGTGGGGGCCCCGTTACAAGAGACCCAGTACTTC

clone_size: many
j_call: TRBJ2-3
v_call: TRBV20-1
d_call: TRBD1
cdr3_aa: CSARDRGSDRGIPGYF
cdr3_nt: TGCAGTGCTAGAGATCGCGGGTCAGACAGGGGAATCCCGGGGTATTTC